This T cell receptor (beta chain) was captured in a study of blood T cell repertoires in COVID-19. Study background: There were acute and convalescent COVID-19 samples, and they came from the United States, Italy and Spain. From T cells, B-cell-depleted T cells, or PBMCs came the material, which was cDNA or gDNA.

The CDR3 consists of 13 residues. The V end was cut by 2 bases, the J end by 1 base, with 6 bases between. The germline CDR1 and CDR2 sequences are SGHRS and YFSETQ. Per the study methods: Reference gene primers were amplified, and this amplification served to estimate nucleated cell counts. The table came from immunoSEQ multiplex PCR; TCRdb's copy has only in-frame clones and leaves some out. For V, J and clone size, that table is used; D and trimming come from the DNA. Among roughly 160,000 clones listed, roughly nine tenths were seen once. Sample: peripheral blood. The chain carries TRBV5-1 and TRBJ1-1; TRBD1 is a possible D gene (5 bases). This clonotype was obtained from a man between 60 and 75 years old with acute or convalescent COVID-19. The CDR3 nucleotides read TGCGCCAGCAGCTTCACAGGGAACACTGAAGCTTTCTTT. Its translation is CASSFTGNTEAFF.